This is a list of T cell receptor beta chains from one sample in a study of cytomegalovirus exposure and HLA in healthy donors. The repertoire was sequenced with immunoSEQ multiplex PCR; TCRdb's copy has only in-frame clones and lacks some. The profile shows some 130,000 clones, 70% of them singletons. Sequencing input: PBMCs. These receptors came from a woman aged 55-69 years in good health and CMV-seropositive. Both conserved end residues are part of each CDR3. A D gene is named only where the DNA matches it firmly. Some rows have no size entry. The others give once, few or many, or a class for an expanded clone.

V	J	D	size	DNA	CDR3
TRBV11-2	TRBJ2-7	-	few	TGTGCCAGCAGCTTGAGCCCAGGGTATAATAGCGAGCAGTACTTC	CASSLSPGYNSEQYF
TRBV2	TRBJ1-1	-	few	TGTGCCGGATGCCGGACAGCGAACACTGAAGCTTTCTTT	CAGCRTANTEAFF
TRBV5-5	TRBJ1-2	-	-	TGTGCCAGCAGCTCCCCCCGAGGGGGTGGCTACACCTTC	CASSSPRGGGYTF
TRBV2	TRBJ2-3	-	-	TGTGCCAGCAGCGACGGACACGTATTTACAGATACGCAGTATTTT	CASSDGHVFTDTQYF
TRBV19	TRBJ2-5	TRBD2	-	TGTGCCAGTAGTATATTATGGGGGGGGGAGACCCAGTACTTC	CASSILWGGETQYF
TRBV5-1	TRBJ2-7	-	-	TGCGCCAGCAGCCCCGACAGGACGCCCAAGTACTTC	CASSPDRTPKYF
TRBV6-5	TRBJ1-2	-	-	TGTGCCAGCAGCCCCAGACAGAACTATGGCTACACCTTC	CASSPRQNYGYTF
TRBV29-1	TRBJ2-1	-	-	TGCAGCGTTGTGGTCGGAGCGAGGGAGCAGTTCTTC	CSVVVGAREQFF
TRBV28	TRBJ2-5	-	-	TGTGCCAGCAGTTTATCCGACTTCGGAGAGACCCAGTACTTC	CASSLSDFGETQYF
TRBV6-5	TRBJ2-7	-	-	TGTGCCAGCAGTCGGGAGTACGAGCAGTACTTC	CASSREYEQYF
TRBV7-9	TRBJ2-1	-	-	TGTGCCAGCCTACTCTGGGTCGGGTCGGCGAATGAGCAGTTCTTC	CASLLWVGSANEQFF
TRBV19	TRBJ2-5	-	-	TGTGCCAGTCAGGACTTTCAAGAGACCCAGTACTTC	CASQDFQETQYF
TRBV6-5	TRBJ1-1	TRBD1	-	TGTGCCAGCAGTTACATGACAGGGGGCACTGAAGCTTTCTTT	CASSYMTGGTEAFF
TRBV10-3	TRBJ1-1	-	-	TGTGCCATCAGTGAGCAGGGAGGGGAAACTGAAGCTTTCTTT	CAISEQGGETEAFF
TRBV21-1	TRBJ2-1	-	-	TGTGCCAGCAGTTTCCCGGGACTAGCCGACTACAATGAGCAGTTCTTC	CASSFPGLADYNEQFF
TRBV12-5	TRBJ1-2	-	few	TGTGCTAGTGGTTTGGAAGGGAGTAGTGGCTACACCTTC	CASGLEGSSGYTF
TRBV29-1	TRBJ2-7	TRBD2	-	TGCAGCGTTGAATTTGGCGGGAGGGCCTACGAGCAGTACTTC	CSVEFGGRAYEQYF
TRBV30	TRBJ2-4	-	-	TGTGCCTGGGGTCGGGCGGAGGGGGCAAGAAACATTCAGTACTTC	CAWGRAEGARNIQYF
TRBV5-1	TRBJ1-3	TRBD1	-	TGCGCCAGCAGCTTGCAGGGACAGGGCTCTGGAAACACCATATATTTT	CASSLQGQGSGNTIYF
TRBV7-9	TRBJ2-7	-	-	TGTGCCAGCAGCGCAAACAGGGCCCCCTACGAGCAGTACTTC	CASSANRAPYEQYF
TRBV25-1	TRBJ2-7	TRBD2	-	TGTGCCAGCAGTGACCTAGCGGGAGGCCCGCGTCGGTACGAGCAGTACTTC	CASSDLAGGPRRYEQYF
TRBV6-5	TRBJ1-1	TRBD1	-	TGTGCCAGCAGTCGACAGGGTGGCACTGAAGCTTTCTTT	CASSRQGGTEAFF
TRBV7-9	TRBJ1-1	TRBD1	-	TGTGCCAGCAGCCCTGGACAGGTCACTGAAGCTTTCTTT	CASSPGQVTEAFF
TRBV28	TRBJ2-1	TRBD2	-	TGTGCCAGCAGTAGTCAGCGGGAGAGCTCCTACAATGAGCAGTTCTTC	CASSSQRESSYNEQFF
TRBV19	TRBJ2-5	-	-	TGTGCCAGTAGTATAAACGGTGTAGAGACCCAGTACTTC	CASSINGVETQYF
TRBV7-9	TRBJ2-7	TRBD1	-	TGTGCCAGCAGCCACCCGGGACAGGGTAGCGAGCAGTACTTC	CASSHPGQGSEQYF
TRBV5-1	TRBJ1-4	-	-	TGCGCCAGCAGCTTAGAAGCTGCAACTAATGAAAAACTGTTTTTT	CASSLEAATNEKLFF
TRBV5-1	TRBJ2-7	TRBD1	few	TGCGCCAGCAGCTCCGGACAGGGCTACGAGCAGTACTTC	CASSSGQGYEQYF
TRBV18	TRBJ2-7	-	-	TGTGCCAGCTCACCTTCCCAGGCCCACGAGCAGTACTTC	CASSPSQAHEQYF
TRBV2	TRBJ1-5	TRBD1	-	TGTGCCAGCAGTGTAGGGGACAGGGTGAGCAATCAGCCCCAGCATTTT	CASSVGDRVSNQPQHF
TRBV9	TRBJ1-2	-	-	TGTGCCAGCACCCAGGGAGGGGATGGCTACACCTTC	CASTQGGDGYTF
TRBV20-1	TRBJ2-1	-	-	TGCAGTGCTGAGAACGGCAATGAGCAGTTCTTC	CSAENGNEQFF
TRBV15	TRBJ1-5	-	-	TGTGCCACCAGCAGAGAGCGACAGGCCAATCAGCCCCAGCATTTT	CATSRERQANQPQHF
TRBV5-1	TRBJ2-5	TRBD1	once	TGCGCCAGCAGCCGGGGACAGCCCTTCCAAGAGACCCAGTACTTC	CASSRGQPFQETQYF
TRBV4-1	TRBJ2-1	TRBD1	-	TGCGCCAGCAGCCCTGAACAGGGGTCCTACAATGAGCAGTTCTTC	CASSPEQGSYNEQFF
TRBV12-5	TRBJ1-1	-	-	TGTGCTAGTGGTCTTGAGTTGAACACTGAAGCTTTCTTT	CASGLELNTEAFF
TRBV5-1	TRBJ1-4	-	-	TGCGCCAGCAGCTTGGAGGGAGGGAATGAAAAACTGTTTTTT	CASSLEGGNEKLFF
TRBV28	TRBJ2-6	TRBD2	-	TGTGCCAGCAGTTCCCCTGGACTAGCGGGAACCGGGGCCAACGTCCTGACTTTC	CASSSPGLAGTGANVLTF
TRBV4-1	TRBJ1-1	TRBD1	-	TGCGCCAGCAGCCTGGACAGGGGGAGTAACACTGAAGCTTTCTTT	CASSLDRGSNTEAFF
TRBV18	TRBJ2-7	-	-	TGTGCCAGCTCACCGGCAGGGCGCCACGAGCAGTACTTC	CASSPAGRHEQYF
TRBV4-2	TRBJ1-2	TRBD1	-	TGTGCCAGCAGCCAAGTGACGGCAGGGGGTGGCTACACCTTC	CASSQVTAGGGYTF